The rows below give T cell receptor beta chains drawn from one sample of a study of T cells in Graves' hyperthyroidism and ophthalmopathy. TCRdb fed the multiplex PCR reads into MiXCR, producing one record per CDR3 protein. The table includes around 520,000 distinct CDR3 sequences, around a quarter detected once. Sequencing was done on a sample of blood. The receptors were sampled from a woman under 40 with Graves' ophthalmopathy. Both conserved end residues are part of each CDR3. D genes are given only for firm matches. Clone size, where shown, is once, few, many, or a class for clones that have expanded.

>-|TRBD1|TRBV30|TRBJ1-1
TGTGTCTGGAGTGTACAGGGGGACACTGAAGCTTTCTTT
CVWSVQGDTEAFF
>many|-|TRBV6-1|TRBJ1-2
TGTGCCAGCAGTGTGGACACCCTTAATGGCTACACCTTC
CASSVDTLNGYTF
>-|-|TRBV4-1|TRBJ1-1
TGCGCCAGCAGCCATCGACAAGGGGGTCTTGAAGCTTTCTTT
CASSHRQGGLEAFF
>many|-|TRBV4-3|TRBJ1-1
TGCGCCAGCAGCCAAGATTCCACAGGGACCACTGAAGCTTTCTTT
CASSQDSTGTTEAFF
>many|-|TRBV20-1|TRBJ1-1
TGCAGTGCTAGGGGCCCTCCTGAAGGGACTGAAGCTTTCTTT
CSARGPPEGTEAFF
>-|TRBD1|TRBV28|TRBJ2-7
TGTGCCAGCAGTGCCCAGGACAGGGGGCATCCCTACGAGCAGTACTTC
CASSAQDRGHPYEQYF
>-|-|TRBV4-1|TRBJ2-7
TGCGCCAGCAGCCAAGTATGGGGGCGGTACGAGCAGTACTTC
CASSQVWGRYEQYF
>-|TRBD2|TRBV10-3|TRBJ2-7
TGTGCCATCAGTGAGTCTGGGGGAGGGAGGTACGAGCAGTACTTC
CAISESGGGRYEQYF
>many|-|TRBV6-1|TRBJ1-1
TGTGCCAGCAGTGAATTGAGCAACATGAACACTGAAGCTTTCTTT
CASSELSNMNTEAFF
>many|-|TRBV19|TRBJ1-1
TGTGCCAGTAGTGCCCCCCCTCGGTTCGTTGAAGCTTTCTTT
CASSAPPRFVEAFF
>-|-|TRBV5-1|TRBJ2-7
TGCGCCAGCAGCTTGGCCCCGCCAGCCTACGAGCAGTACTTC
CASSLAPPAYEQYF
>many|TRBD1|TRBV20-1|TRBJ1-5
TGCAGTGCGACAGGGTCTGGGCAGCCCCAGCATTTT
CSATGSGQPQHF
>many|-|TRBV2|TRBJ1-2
TGTGCCAGCAGTGTGGGCACATGGGGCTACACCTTC
CASSVGTWGYTF
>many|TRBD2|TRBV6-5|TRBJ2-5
TGTGCCAGCAGTTCGGGCGGGGGGGCCGGCGAGACCCAGTACTTC
CASSSGGGAGETQYF
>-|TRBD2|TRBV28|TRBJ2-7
TGTGCCAGCAGCCCCCGGGGGGAACTTATGACCCTCTACGAGCAGTACTTC
CASSPRGELMTLYEQYF
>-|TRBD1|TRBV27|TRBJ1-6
TGTGCCAGCAGTCTTCGGCCAGGGGGAGGCTCACCCCTCCACTTT
CASSLRPGGGSPLHF
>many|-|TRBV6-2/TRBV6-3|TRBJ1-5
TGTGCCAGCAGTTACCTTGCGGTCAATCAGCCCCAGCATTTT
CASSYLAVNQPQHF
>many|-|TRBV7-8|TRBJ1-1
TGTGCCAGCAGCTTAGCGCTGGACAGTTACACTGAAGCTTTCTTT
CASSLALDSYTEAFF
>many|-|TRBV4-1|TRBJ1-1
TGCGCCAGCAGCCAAGTAGGGTTGGATGAAGCTTTCTTT
CASSQVGLDEAFF
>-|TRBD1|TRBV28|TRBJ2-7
TGTGCCAGCAGTTTAGCGTCGACAGGGAATGGCGAGCAGTACTTC
CASSLASTGNGEQYF
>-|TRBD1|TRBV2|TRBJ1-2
TGTGCCAGCAGATTCGACAGGGCGCTGGACTATGGCTACACCTTC
CASRFDRALDYGYTF
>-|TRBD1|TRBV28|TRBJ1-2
TGTGCCACCTCTAGACAGGGACGATCCTATGGCTACACCTTC
CATSRQGRSYGYTF
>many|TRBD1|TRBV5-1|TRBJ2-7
TGCGCCAGCGGACCGGGACAGGGGATTTACGAGCAGTACTTC
CASGPGQGIYEQYF
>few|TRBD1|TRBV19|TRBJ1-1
TGTGCCAGTAGTGAGGACAGGGCGGGGAACACTGAAGCTTTCTTT
CASSEDRAGNTEAFF
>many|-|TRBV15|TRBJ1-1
TGTGCCACCAGCAGAGAAAGTACTGAAGCTTTCTTT
CATSRESTEAFF
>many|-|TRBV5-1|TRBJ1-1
TGCGCCAGCAGCTTGGAGTTACGGGGCACTGAAGCTTTCTTT
CASSLELRGTEAFF
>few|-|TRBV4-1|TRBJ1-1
TGCGCCAGCAGCCAAGAGAGGGGGAGGACTGAAGCTTTCTTT
CASSQERGRTEAFF
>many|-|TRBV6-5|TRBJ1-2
TGTGCCAGCGCACGGAGCAAGACTAACTATGGCTACACCTTC
CASARSKTNYGYTF
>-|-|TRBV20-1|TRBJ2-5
TGCAGTGGGGGGGAGGACACGCGCCAAGAGACCCAGTACTTC
CSGGEDTRQETQYF
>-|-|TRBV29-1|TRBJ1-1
TGCAGCGTTGTGGGACTCCTGAACACTGAAGCTTTCTTT
CSVVGLLNTEAFF
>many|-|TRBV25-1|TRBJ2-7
TGTGCCAGCAGTGAATTCGGTAACTCATCCTACGAGCAGTACTTC
CASSEFGNSSYEQYF
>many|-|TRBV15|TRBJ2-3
TGTGCCACCAGGGGGCTTGGTGGGGGGACAGATACGCAGTATTTT
CATRGLGGGTDTQYF
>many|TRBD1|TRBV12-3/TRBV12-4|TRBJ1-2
TGTGCCAGCAGCTCACAGGGGAATGGCTACACCTTC
CASSSQGNGYTF
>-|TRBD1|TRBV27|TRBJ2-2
TGTGCCAGCAGTTTATGGCAGGGGGTGATCGGGGAGCTGTTTTTT
CASSLWQGVIGELFF
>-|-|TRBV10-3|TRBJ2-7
TGTGCCATCAGTGAGTCAGCGGAAACCTACGAGCAGTACTTC
CAISESAETYEQYF
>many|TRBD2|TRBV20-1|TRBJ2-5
TGCAGTGCTAGGGAGGCGGCGCGGGGGGGCCGGGAGACCCAGTACTTC
CSAREAARGGRETQYF
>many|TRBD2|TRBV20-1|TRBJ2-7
TGCAGTGCTAGAGCCCAAAAAGCGGGGGGCTCCTACGAGCAGTACTTC
CSARAQKAGGSYEQYF
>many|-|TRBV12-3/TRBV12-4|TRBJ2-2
TGTGCCAGCAGTTTGGGGCCAGGGGACACCGGGGAGCTGTTTTTT
CASSLGPGDTGELFF
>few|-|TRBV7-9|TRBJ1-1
TGTGCCAGCAGCTTAGGCGGGGTCTCTGAAGCTTTCTTT
CASSLGGVSEAFF
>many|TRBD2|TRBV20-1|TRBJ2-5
TGCAGTGCTAGAGACCAACTAGCGGGGGGTTGGGAGACCCAGTACTTC
CSARDQLAGGWETQYF
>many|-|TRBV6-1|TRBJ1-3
TGTGCCAGCAGTGCCAAATTCGATACGTCTGGAAACACCATATATTTT
CASSAKFDTSGNTIYF
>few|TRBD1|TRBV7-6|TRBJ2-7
TGTGCCAGCAGCTTAGGAGGGGACAGAACCTACGAGCAGTACTTC
CASSLGGDRTYEQYF
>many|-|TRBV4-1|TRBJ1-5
TGCGCCAGCAGACCCACCAGGGATAGCAATCAGCCCCAGCATTTT
CASRPTRDSNQPQHF
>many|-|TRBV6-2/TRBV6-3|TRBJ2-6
TGTGCCATCTACTCCTCCTCTGGGGCCAACGTCCTGACTTTC
CAIYSSSGANVLTF
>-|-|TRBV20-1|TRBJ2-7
TGCAGTGCTAGGACTCCGATTCCCTACGAGCAGTACTTC
CSARTPIPYEQYF
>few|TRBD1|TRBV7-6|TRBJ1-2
TGTGCCAGCAGCCTCTACTCGGACAGGGGACTTGGGGGCTACACCTTC
CASSLYSDRGLGGYTF
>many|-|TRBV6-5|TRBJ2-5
TGTGCCAGCAGTTCTCAAGCAGGGCGAGAGACCCAGTACTTC
CASSSQAGRETQYF
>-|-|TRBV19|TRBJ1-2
TGTGCCAGTATCGGCCAGACCATCTATGGCTACACCTTC
CASIGQTIYGYTF
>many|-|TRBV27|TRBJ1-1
TGTGCCAGCAGTTTATCTTCGAGGTACACTGAAGCTTTCTTT
CASSLSSRYTEAFF
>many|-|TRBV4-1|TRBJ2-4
TGCGCCAGCAGCCAAGATTTTAGGTCCCAGCAAGTCAAAAACATTCAGTACTTC
CASSQDFRSQQVKNIQYF
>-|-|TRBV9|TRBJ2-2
TGTGCCAGCAGCGTAGGTGGGGTTGCTACCGGGGAGCTGTTTTTT
CASSVGGVATGELFF
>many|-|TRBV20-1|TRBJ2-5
TGCAGTGCTAGTATCGGCGGCCAAGAGACCCAGTACTTC
CSASIGGQETQYF
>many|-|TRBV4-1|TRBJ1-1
TGCGCCAGCAGCCACCCCCTAAGGTCGGGGGACACTGAAGCTTTCTTT
CASSHPLRSGDTEAFF
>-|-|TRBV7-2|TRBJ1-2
TGTGCCAGCAGCTTAGCCTCACTTGGAGGGGCGCGTGGCTACACCTTC
CASSLASLGGARGYTF
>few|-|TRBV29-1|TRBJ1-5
TGCAGCGTTGCAGCGGATTACAATCAGCCCCAGCATTTT
CSVAADYNQPQHF
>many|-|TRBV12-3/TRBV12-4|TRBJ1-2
TGTGCCAGCAGTCTTGGGAACTATGGCTACACCTTC
CASSLGNYGYTF
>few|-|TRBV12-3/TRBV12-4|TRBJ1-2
TGTGCCAGCAGTTTTACGGGCCAGACGAGCTACACCTTC
CASSFTGQTSYTF
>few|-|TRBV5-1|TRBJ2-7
TGCGCCAGCAGCTTGTCGTCTTCGAAAAACTACGAGCAGTACTTC
CASSLSSSKNYEQYF
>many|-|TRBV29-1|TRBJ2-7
TGCAGCGTTGGTAGCGGACTCTCCTACGAGCAGTACTTC
CSVGSGLSYEQYF
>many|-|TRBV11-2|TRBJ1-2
TGTGCCAGCAGCTTAGTTAGGTCTAACTATGGCTACACCTTC
CASSLVRSNYGYTF